The sequence of this T cell receptor beta chain was determined in a study of T cells after somatic rescue of genetic block. Assay: immunoSEQ multiplex PCR; the TCRdb copy retains only in-frame clones and omits some. This sample has over 14,000 clones, with about 70% found just once. The V segment lost 7 bases and the J segment 5 bases; nucleotides outside the gene matches: 6. Germline V CDR1 and CDR2: KGHSH, LQKENI. This CDR3 has 14 residues. The receptor comes from a boy younger than 18. Sequenced material: peripheral blood mononuclear cells (PBMCs). The genes are TRBV18 and TRBJ2-1, with 9 bases fitting TRBD2. CDR3 in DNA: TGTGCCAGCTACCCGGGACTAGCTGACAATGAGCAGTTCTTC. Its protein is CASYPGLADNEQFF. Full variable domain (remainder filled in from reference TRBV18 and TRBJ2-1): NAGVMQNPRHLVRRRGQEARLRCSPMKGHSHVYWYRQLPEEGLKFMVYLQKENIIDESGMPKERFSAEFPKEGPSILRIQQVVRGDSAAYFCASYPGLADNEQFFGPGTRLTVL.